Presented here are 32 T cell receptor beta chains from one specimen sequenced in a study of T cells in tuberculosis. After thawing and overnight rest, PBMC were stained with GMM-loaded CD1B tetramer, viability dye and anti-CD3 for sorting. CD1B tetramers were loaded with Rhodococcus equi-derived C32 glucose monomycolate. TCRdb's table, derived via immunoSEQ multiplex PCR, lists solely in-frame clones and lacks some. The table records about 58,000 clones, roughly 90% of them present only once. Sequenced input: CD1b-GMM tetramer-negative cells sorted from PBMCs. The receptor source for this set is an adult woman with latent tuberculosis.

The J gene is TRBJ1-2, the V gene TRBV9, with 7 bases fitting TRBD1. This CDR3 comprises 17 residues. Germline V gene data show CDR1 as SGDLS and CDR2 as YYNGEE. Germline trimming cut 4 bases from V and 0 bases from J; bases unmatched to any gene: 12. The CDR3 is CASSPQLTGLANYGYTF. CDR3 sequence (DNA): TGTGCCAGCAGCCCCCAACTGACAGGGCTTGCTAACTATGGCTACACCTTC.

The chain joins TRBV28 to TRBJ2-7, with 10 bases lining up with TRBD2. This CDR3 comprises 15 residues. Germline assignment: CDR1 MDHEN and CDR2 SYDVKM. The junction had 8 bases not matched to a gene; V was cut back by 3 bases and J by 6 bases. The CDR3 loop reads CASSFQSAGGVEQYF. CDR3 nucleotide sequence: TGTGCCAGCAGTTTTCAGTCAGCGGGAGGGGTCGAGCAGTACTTC.

The sample holds one count of this clone. The chain is built from TRBV30 and TRBJ1-5; no clear D. The length of the CDR3 is 12 residues. CDR1 GTSNPN and CDR2 SVGIG come from the germline V gene (reference sequence). With 1 base removed from V and 7 bases from J, the gap between germline ends came to 8 bases. This chain's CDR3 is CAWSAGRQPQHF. The CDR3 coding sequence is TGTGCCTGGAGTGCGGGTAGGCAGCCCCAGCATTTT.

The chain carries TRBV6-5 and TRBJ1-1, with D possibly TRBD1 on 6 matching bases. This CDR3 has 13 amino acids. Germline loops: CDR1 MNHEY, CDR2 SVGAGI. The V gene lost 6 bases and the J gene lost 0 bases, with 8 bases spanning the gap. The DNA for the CDR3 is TGTGCCAGCAGCAGGGGACTGAACACTGAAGCTTTCTTT. It is translated as CASSRGLNTEAFF.

The J gene is TRBJ2-2, the V gene TRBV7-2, with D possibly being TRBD1 (5 bases). The germline CDR1 and CDR2 sequences are SGHTA and FQGNSA. Trimming took off 6 bases at V and 6 bases at J, with 11 bases between the two ends. The CDR3 is made up of 13 amino acids. The CDR3 bases are TGTGCCAGCAGTTTGCAGGGTGCCGGGGAGCTGTTTTTT. Encoded protein: CASSLQGAGELFF.

V gene TRBV6-6 combines with J gene TRBJ1-4; a weak D match, TRBD1 (6 bases). The germline CDR1 and CDR2 sequences are MNHNY and SVGAGI (reference sequence). The CDR3 sequence is 16 residues long. The V and J ends lost 10 bases and 8 bases respectively, with 26 bases between them. CDR3 protein: CATYMGAAGEPEKLFF. The CDR3, as DNA: TGTGCCACCTACATGGGGGCGGCAGGGGAACCCGAAAAACTGTTTTTT.

The J gene is TRBJ2-4, the V gene TRBV29-1; D might be TRBD1 (6 bases). The CDR3 totals 15 residues. The germline gives CDR1 SQVTM, CDR2 ANQGSEA. The germline V and J ends were trimmed by 7 bases and 0 bases, with 16 bases remaining between them. The CDR3 bases are TGCAGCGCCGCTGATACAGGGTCAGCCAAAAACATTCAGTACTTC. Its protein is CSAADTGSAKNIQYF.

V is TRBV19 and J is TRBJ2-1; D is ambiguous. Between the trimmed V and J ends, which lost 5 bases and 4 bases, there was a span of 18 bases. The CDR3 runs 16 residues. Germline-derived CDR1 and CDR2 are LNHDA and SQIVND (reference sequence). The chain's CDR3 is CASSHLDTSPYNEQFF. The CDR3 nucleotides read TGTGCCAGTAGTCACCTTGACACTTCACCATACAATGAGCAGTTCTTC. Combining the CDR3 with reference TRBV19 and TRBJ2-1 gives the whole variable domain DGGITQSPKYLFRKEGQNVTLSCEQNLNHDAMYWYRQDPGQGLRLIYYSQIVNDFQKGDIAEGYSVSREKKESFPLTVTSAQKNPTAFYLCASSHLDTSPYNEQFFGPGTRLTVL.

The V gene is TRBV9, the J gene TRBJ1-1; D might be TRBD1 (5 bases). The V end lost 0 bases, the J end lost 5 bases, and 17 bases lay between the germline ends. The CDR3 is 16 amino acids. CDR1 and CDR2 from the germline V gene are SGDLS and YYNGEE. In DNA form, the CDR3 reads TGTGCCAGCAGCGTAGGTCCCCAGGGTCCCAGGACTGAAGCTTTCTTT. Residues: CASSVGPQGPRTEAFF.

This chain uses TRBV27 with TRBJ2-7; TRBD1 is a possible D gene (5 bases). CDR1 and CDR2 (germline): MNHEY, SMNVEV (reference sequence). The CDR3 is made up of 15 amino acids. Trimming pared 0 bases from V and 1 base from J, leaving 10 bases between. CDR3 DNA: TGTGCCAGCAGTTTATCCCCAGGGTATTCCTACGAGCAGTACTTC. Protein product: CASSLSPGYSYEQYF.

In the case of this clone: Other DNA sequences in the sample encode the same CDR3. V is TRBV7-3 and J is TRBJ1-1; D unresolved. There are 13 residues in the CDR3. Trimming removed 2 bases at V and 0 bases at J, with 4 bases between. Germline values: CDR1 SGHTA, CDR2 FQGTGA. The CDR3 DNA reads TGTGCCAGCAGCTTAGAGGTGAACACTGAAGCTTTCTTT. Residues: CASSLEVNTEAFF.

The chain has TRBV25-1 and TRBJ1-1, with D hard to call. The ends were cut back, 2 bases at V and 8 bases at J, with 9 bases in the middle. Germline CDR1 MGHDK, CDR2 SYGVNS. The CDR3 has 12 amino acids. CDR3 bases: TGTGCCAGCAGTGAACGATCGGGGGAAGCTTTCTTT. Protein product: CASSERSGEAFF.

In DNA form, the CDR3 reads TGTGCCAGCAGCTTAGATTGGCTAGCGGGAGTTTCGACATTGAATGAGCAGTTCTTC. It is translated as CASSLDWLAGVSTLNEQFF. The chain joins TRBV5-8 to TRBJ2-1, with 10 bases matching TRBD2. The CDR3 consists of 19 residues. Germline V gene sequence: CDR1 SGHTS, CDR2 YDEGEE. V lost 2 bases, J lost 7 bases, and 18 bases stayed unmatched.

This chain links TRBV5-4 with TRBJ1-1, with a weak D call TRBD1 (5 bases). Germline V CDR1 and CDR2: SGHNT, YYREEE (reference sequence). V was trimmed by 0 bases and J by 5 bases, leaving 14 bases between them. CDR3 length: 15 amino acids. The CDR3 sequence: CASSLEGLKGTEAFF. In DNA form, the CDR3 reads TGTGCCAGCAGCTTGGAGGGGCTGAAGGGGACTGAAGCTTTCTTT.

The chain uses TRBV5-1 and TRBJ1-4, with 7 bases that match TRBD1. The ends lost 0 bases at V and 8 bases at J; junction bases unmatched: 4. CDR1 and CDR2 (germline): SGHRS, YFSETQ. The length of the CDR3 is 14 residues. For the CDR3, the DNA is TGCGCCAGCAGCTTGGAACAGGGGTGGGAAAAACTGTTTTTT. Translation gives CASSLEQGWEKLFF. The whole variable domain, remainder taken from reference TRBV5-1 and TRBJ1-4, is KAGVTQTPRYLIKTRGQQVTLSCSPISGHRSVSWYQQTPGQGLQFLFEYFSETQRNKGNFPGRFSGRQFSNSRSEMNVSTLELGDSALYLCASSLEQGWEKLFFGSGTQLSVL.

The rearrangement joins TRBV7-3 to TRBJ2-7, with 8 bases lining up with TRBD2. In germline, CDR1 is SGHTA, CDR2 FQGTGA. Germline trimming cut 6 bases from V and 3 bases from J; bases unmatched to any gene: 10. The CDR3 spans 15 residues. The CDR3 region is CASSPLTSGNYEQYF. The DNA of the CDR3 is TGTGCCAGCAGTCCACTCACTAGCGGAAACTACGAGCAGTACTTC. The whole variable domain, remainder taken from reference TRBV7-3 and TRBJ2-7, is GAGVSQTPSNKVTEKGKYVELRCDPISGHTALYWYRQSLGQGPEFLIYFQGTGAADDSGLPNDRFFAVRPEGSVSTLKIQRTERGDSAVYLCASSPLTSGNYEQYFGPGTRLTVT.

The genes are TRBV4-1 and TRBJ1-3; D gene ambiguous. CDR1 and CDR2 from the germline V gene are MGHRA and YSYEKL. V was cut by 1 base and J by 0 bases, with 13 bases left in between. The CDR3 covers 17 residues. The CDR3 protein is CASSQGRALSSGNTIYF. The CDR3 DNA sequence: TGCGCCAGCAGCCAAGGGAGGGCCCTAAGCTCTGGAAACACCATATATTTT.

For the CDR3, the DNA is TGTGCCAGCAGCTTGGGGGTAGGGGACGAGCAGTACTTC. Amino acid sequence: CASSLGVGDEQYF. This chain joins TRBV5-4 and TRBJ2-7; D possibly corresponds to TRBD1 (5 bases). The CDR3 is 13 residues long. The ends were cut back, 0 bases at V and 5 bases at J, with 9 bases in the middle. Germline-derived CDR1 and CDR2 are SGHNT and YYREEE (reference sequence).

The chain combines TRBV27 with TRBJ2-7; 12 nucleotides match TRBD2. The CDR3 sequence is 15 residues long. From germline, CDR1 is MNHEY and CDR2 SMNVEV (reference sequence). V lost 6 bases, J lost 2 bases, and 5 bases stayed unmatched. The CDR3 DNA follows: TGTGCCAGCAGCCGCGGACTAGCGGGACCCTACGAGCAGTACTTC. It is translated as CASSRGLAGPYEQYF.

This chain uses TRBV7-2 with TRBJ1-1, with D perhaps TRBD1 (6 bases). Trimming stripped 0 bases from V and 0 bases from J, with 14 bases between. The CDR3 covers 17 residues. Germline-derived CDR1 and CDR2 are SGHTA and FQGNSA. CDR3 sequence reads: CASSLAPQGPMNTEAFF. The DNA of the CDR3 is TGTGCCAGCAGCTTAGCCCCACAGGGACCGATGAACACTGAAGCTTTCTTT. Together with reference TRBV7-2 and TRBJ1-1, the CDR3 gives the full variable domain: GAGVSQSPSNKVTEKGKDVELRCDPISGHTALYWYRQSLGQGLEFLIYFQGNSAPDKSGLPSDRFSAERTGGSVSTLTIQRTQQEDSAVYLCASSLAPQGPMNTEAFFGQGTRLTVV.

The rearrangement uses TRBV5-6 and TRBJ2-5, with 8 bases fitting TRBD2. V shed 0 bases, J shed 3 bases, and the junction held 4 bases outside the gene matches. The CDR3 loop spans 15 amino acids. Germline CDR1 SGHDT, CDR2 YYEEEE. The CDR3 spells CASSLAGTRKETQYF. Here the CDR3 DNA reads TGTGCCAGCAGCTTGGCCGGGACTAGAAAAGAGACCCAGTACTTC.

This CDR3 is CASSLGSQVLNEQFF. CDR3 sequence (DNA): TGCGCCAGCAGCTTGGGTAGCCAAGTCTTAAATGAGCAGTTCTTC. J is TRBJ2-1 and V is TRBV5-1; the D is unclear. Germline V gives CDR1 SGHRS, CDR2 YFSETQ. V was cut by 0 bases and J by 7 bases, with 14 bases left in between. The CDR3 spans 15 residues.

The rearrangement uses TRBV10-3 and TRBJ1-4; 12 nucleotides match TRBD1. Per the germline V gene, CDR1 is ENHRY and CDR2 is SYGVKD. This CDR3 spans 12 amino acids. V trimming: 8 bases; J trimming: 8 bases; junction bases outside the gene matches: 0. The CDR3 loop reads CAIGTGGEKLFF. The DNA of the CDR3 is TGTGCCATCGGGACAGGGGGCGAAAAACTGTTTTTT.

The J gene is TRBJ2-6, the V gene TRBV5-4, with 10 bases lining up with TRBD2. Trimming at V came to 2 bases and at J to 3 bases, leaving 5 bases not matched to a gene. Germline V gives CDR1 SGHNT, CDR2 YYREEE (reference sequence). The CDR3 runs to 17 residues. The CDR3 DNA sequence: TGTGCCAGCAGCTTCCTAGCGGGAGTGGGTGGGGCCAACGTCCTGACTTTC. This translates into CASSFLAGVGGANVLTF. Full variable domain (missing parts from reference TRBV5-4 and TRBJ2-6): ETGVTQSPTHLIKTRGQQVTLRCSSQSGHNTVSWYQQALGQGPQFIFQYYREEENGRGNFPPRFSGLQFPNYSSELNVNALELDDSALYLCASSFLAGVGGANVLTFGAGSRLTVL.

V gene TRBV11-3 combines with J gene TRBJ1-2; D is ambiguous. Looked up from germline, CDR1 is SGHNT and CDR2 is YENEEA. V lost 0 bases and J 8 bases, leaving 7 bases between the germline ends. This CDR3 has 12 residues. CDR3 in amino acids: CASSLDTRGYTF. CDR3 DNA: TGTGCCAGCAGCTTAGACACGAGAGGCTACACCTTC.

The CDR3 DNA sequence: TGTGCCAGCAGGGATATCCTCCGGGTCAACACTGAAGCTTTCTTT. It translates to CASRDILRVNTEAFF. The V gene is TRBV2, the J gene TRBJ1-1; D is unclear. V dropped 6 bases and J dropped 2 bases, with 16 bases sitting between them. The germline CDR1 and CDR2 sequences are SNHLY and FYNNEI. This CDR3 is built from 15 residues.

The chain is built from TRBV5-5 and TRBJ2-5, with TRBD2 as a possible D gene (5 bases). Trimming removed 4 bases from V and 5 bases from J, with 21 bases in between. The CDR3 sequence is 16 residues long. Germline values: CDR1 SGHKS, CDR2 YYEKEE (reference sequence). This chain's CDR3 is CASSPRLAGIRETQYF. The CDR3 DNA follows: TGTGCCAGCAGCCCAAGACTTGCGGGTATTAGGGAGACCCAGTACTTC.

The chain combines TRBV5-5 with TRBJ1-5, with no clear D. The CDR3 is 16 amino acids. V was clipped by 0 bases and J by 0 bases, with 10 bases between them. The germline CDR1 and CDR2 sequences are SGHKS and YYEKEE (reference sequence). The CDR3 sequence: CASSLDPTYSNQPQHF. The CDR3 DNA follows: TGTGCCAGCAGCTTGGATCCGACATATAGCAATCAGCCCCAGCATTTT. Complete variable domain (other parts from reference TRBV5-5 and TRBJ1-5): DAGVTQSPTHLIKTRGQQVTLRCSPISGHKSVSWYQQVLGQGPQFIFQYYEKEERGRGNFPDRFSARQFPNYSSELNVNALLLGDSALYLCASSLDPTYSNQPQHFGDGTRLSIL.

Here the CDR3 reads CASSELYGTELYEQYF. As DNA, the CDR3 is TGTGCCAGCAGTGAGCTTTACGGGACAGAATTGTACGAGCAGTACTTC. V and J are TRBV6-1 and TRBJ2-7; 7 positions match TRBD1. CDR1 and CDR2 (germline): MNHNS, SASEGT. This CDR3 spans 16 amino acids. Trimming removed 3 bases from V and 4 bases from J; junction bases left unmatched: 12.

J is TRBJ1-6 and V is TRBV30; D may be TRBD1 (6 bases). The germline V gene has CDR1 GTSNPN and CDR2 SVGIG (reference sequence). V shed 1 base and J shed 9 bases, with 13 bases lying between them. The CDR3 sequence is 14 residues long. CDR3 sequence reads: CAWSGTGSRSPLHF. DNA for the CDR3: TGTGCCTGGAGTGGTACAGGGTCTCGTTCACCCCTCCACTTT. The entire variable domain, with the rest obtained from reference TRBV30 and TRBJ1-6, is as follows: SQTIHQWPATLVQPVGSPLSLECTVEGTSNPNLYWYRQAAGRGLQLLFYSVGIGQISSEVPQNLSASRPQDRQFILSSKKLLLSDSGFYLCAWSGTGSRSPLHFGNGTRLTVT.

In its sample, this clone was seen once. The chain has TRBV18 and TRBJ2-5; 10 nucleotides agree with TRBD2. CDR3 length: 15 residues. Germline assignment: CDR1 KGHSH and CDR2 LQKENI. V lost 3 bases, J lost 1 base, and 2 bases stayed unmatched. Written as DNA, the CDR3 is TGTGCCAGCTCACCGCCTAGCGGGAGCCAAGAGACCCAGTACTTC. This translates into CASSPPSGSQETQYF.

The chain employs TRBV10-3 and TRBJ1-3, with D unresolved. CDR1 is ENHRY, CDR2 SYGVKD, per germline. The V gene lost 11 bases and the J gene lost 2 bases, with 10 bases spanning the gap. The CDR3 loop spans 12 amino acids. DNA for the CDR3: TGTGCCCAGAGCGCAACTGGAAACACCATATATTTT. It is translated as CAQSATGNTIYF.